The clone carrying this T cell receptor (beta chain) was recorded a few times. Its specificity is unknown. The record originates from a study of blood T cells in healthy people across ages. Study-wide points: Unsorted PBMC input precluded a conclusive naive versus antigen-experienced comparison.

A second about 6 to 12 cycle PCR used barcoded and J-beta primers. From the 5' RACE reads, TCRdb called clonotypes with MiXCR, one entry per CDR3 protein. This table has about 1.5 million distinct CDR3 sequences, 35% to 45% appearing once. In germline, CDR1 is ENHRY, CDR2 SYGVKD. This CDR3 contains 18 residues. J gave up 8 bases and V 3 bases, and 13 bases lay outside the gene matches. Every sample yielded at least 6 million isolated PBMCs. The material sequenced was blood. The receptor was isolated from a young woman in good health. The chain carries TRBV10-3 and TRBJ2-1; 13 bases agree with TRBD2. The CDR3 nucleotides are TGTGCCATCAGTGACCCTCTCACCGGGACTAGCGGGGTCGATGAGCAGTTCTTC. Its translation is CAISDPLTGTSGVDEQFF.